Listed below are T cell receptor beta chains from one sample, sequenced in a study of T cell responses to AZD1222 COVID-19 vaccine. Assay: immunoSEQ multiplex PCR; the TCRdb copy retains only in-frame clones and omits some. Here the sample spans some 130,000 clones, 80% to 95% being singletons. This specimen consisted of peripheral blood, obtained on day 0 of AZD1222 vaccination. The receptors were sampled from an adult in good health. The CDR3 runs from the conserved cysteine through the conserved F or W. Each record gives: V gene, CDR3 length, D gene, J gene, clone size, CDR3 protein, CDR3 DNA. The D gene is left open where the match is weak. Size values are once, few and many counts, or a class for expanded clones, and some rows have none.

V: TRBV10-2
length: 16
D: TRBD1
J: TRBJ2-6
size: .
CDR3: CASWTGRGSGANVLTF
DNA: TGCGCCAGCTGGACAGGCCGGGGCTCTGGGGCCAACGTCCTGACTTTC

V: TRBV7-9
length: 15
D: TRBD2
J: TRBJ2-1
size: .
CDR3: CASSPGVSGIHEQFF
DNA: TGTGCCAGCAGCCCGGGTGTTAGCGGGATCCATGAGCAGTTCTTC

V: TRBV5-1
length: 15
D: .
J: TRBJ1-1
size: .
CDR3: CASSLLNTRGTEAFF
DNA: TGCGCCAGCAGCTTGTTGAACACTAGGGGCACTGAAGCTTTCTTT

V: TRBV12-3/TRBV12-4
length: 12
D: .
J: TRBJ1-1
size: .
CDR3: CASSYIPGGAFF
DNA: TGTGCCAGCAGTTATATCCCAGGCGGAGCTTTCTTT

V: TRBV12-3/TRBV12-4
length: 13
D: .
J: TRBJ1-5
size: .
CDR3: CASSLNSNQPQHF
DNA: TGTGCCAGCAGTCTCAATAGCAATCAGCCCCAGCATTTT

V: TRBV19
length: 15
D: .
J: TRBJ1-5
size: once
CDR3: CASSMGGSRNQPQHF
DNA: TGTGCCAGTAGTATGGGGGGATCGCGCAATCAGCCCCAGCATTTT

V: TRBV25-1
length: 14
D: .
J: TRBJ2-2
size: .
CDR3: CASSGFRGVGELFF
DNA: TGTGCCAGCAGTGGGTTCAGGGGGGTCGGGGAGCTGTTTTTT

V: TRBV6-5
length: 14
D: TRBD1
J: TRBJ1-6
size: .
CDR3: CASSYYRGSSPLHF
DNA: TGTGCCAGCAGTTATTACAGGGGGAGCTCACCCCTCCACTTT

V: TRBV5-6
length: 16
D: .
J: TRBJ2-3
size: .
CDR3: CASSLGWGSGTDTQYF
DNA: TGTGCCAGCAGCTTGGGATGGGGTAGTGGCACAGATACGCAGTATTTT

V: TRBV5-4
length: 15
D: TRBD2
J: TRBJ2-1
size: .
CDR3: CASSAPGTSGNEQFF
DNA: TGTGCCAGCAGCGCTCCCGGGACTAGCGGCAATGAGCAGTTCTTC

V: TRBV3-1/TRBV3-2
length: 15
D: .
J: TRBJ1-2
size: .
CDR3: CASSRPHDGNYGYTF
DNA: TGTGCCAGCAGCCGCCCCCATGACGGTAACTATGGCTACACCTTC

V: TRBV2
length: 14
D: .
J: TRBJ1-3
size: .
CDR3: CASSDYEGENTIYF
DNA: TGTGCCAGCAGTGATTACGAGGGCGAAAACACCATATATTTT

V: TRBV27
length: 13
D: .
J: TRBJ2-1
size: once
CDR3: CASRPIPGVRQFF
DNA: TGTGCCAGCAGGCCCATCCCGGGAGTTAGGCAGTTCTTC

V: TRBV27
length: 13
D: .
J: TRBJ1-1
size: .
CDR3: CASSLSENTEAFF
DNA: TGTGCCAGCAGTTTATCAGAGAACACTGAAGCTTTCTTT

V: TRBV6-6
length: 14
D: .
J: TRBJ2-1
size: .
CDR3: CASSYGNRYNEQFF
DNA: TGTGCCAGCAGTTACGGCAACCGATACAATGAGCAGTTCTTC

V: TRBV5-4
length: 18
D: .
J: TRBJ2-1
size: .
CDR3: CASTLGRGPSGSYNEQFF
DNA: TGTGCCAGCACCTTGGGGAGGGGGCCCTCCGGCTCCTACAATGAGCAGTTCTTC

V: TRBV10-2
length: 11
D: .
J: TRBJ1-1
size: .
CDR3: CASRGPSKAFF
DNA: TGCGCCAGCAGGGGACCAAGTAAAGCTTTCTTT

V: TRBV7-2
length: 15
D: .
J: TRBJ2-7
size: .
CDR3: CASSPTTGSSYEQYF
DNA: TGTGCCAGCAGCCCTACCACCGGGTCCTCCTACGAGCAGTACTTC

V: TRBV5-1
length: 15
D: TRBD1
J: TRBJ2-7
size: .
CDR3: CASSLFGTGIYEQYF
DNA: TGCGCCAGCAGCTTGTTCGGGACAGGGATCTACGAGCAGTACTTC

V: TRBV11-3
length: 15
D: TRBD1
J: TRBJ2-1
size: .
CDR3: CASSSGQGGNNEQFF
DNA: TGTGCCAGCAGCTCAGGACAGGGGGGGAACAATGAGCAGTTCTTC

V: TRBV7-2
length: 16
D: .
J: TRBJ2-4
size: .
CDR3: CASSLQVGLGENIQYF
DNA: TGTGCCAGCTCCCTTCAAGTAGGCCTAGGGGAAAACATTCAGTACTTC

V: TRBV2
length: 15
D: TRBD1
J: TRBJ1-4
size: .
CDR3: CASSPRTGSNEKLFF
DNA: TGTGCCAGCAGCCCGAGGACAGGGTCTAATGAAAAACTGTTTTTT

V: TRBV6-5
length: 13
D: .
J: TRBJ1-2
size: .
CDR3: CASSYRGGRGYTF
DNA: TGTGCCAGCAGTTACCGGGGGGGTCGTGGCTACACCTTC

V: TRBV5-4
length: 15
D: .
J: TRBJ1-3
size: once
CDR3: CASSTPTGGGNTIYF
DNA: TGTGCCAGCAGCACACCGACAGGCGGCGGAAACACCATATATTTT

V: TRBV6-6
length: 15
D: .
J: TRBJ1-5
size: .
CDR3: CASSYQGISNQPQHF
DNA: TGTGCCAGCAGTTATCAGGGGATTAGCAATCAGCCCCAGCATTTT